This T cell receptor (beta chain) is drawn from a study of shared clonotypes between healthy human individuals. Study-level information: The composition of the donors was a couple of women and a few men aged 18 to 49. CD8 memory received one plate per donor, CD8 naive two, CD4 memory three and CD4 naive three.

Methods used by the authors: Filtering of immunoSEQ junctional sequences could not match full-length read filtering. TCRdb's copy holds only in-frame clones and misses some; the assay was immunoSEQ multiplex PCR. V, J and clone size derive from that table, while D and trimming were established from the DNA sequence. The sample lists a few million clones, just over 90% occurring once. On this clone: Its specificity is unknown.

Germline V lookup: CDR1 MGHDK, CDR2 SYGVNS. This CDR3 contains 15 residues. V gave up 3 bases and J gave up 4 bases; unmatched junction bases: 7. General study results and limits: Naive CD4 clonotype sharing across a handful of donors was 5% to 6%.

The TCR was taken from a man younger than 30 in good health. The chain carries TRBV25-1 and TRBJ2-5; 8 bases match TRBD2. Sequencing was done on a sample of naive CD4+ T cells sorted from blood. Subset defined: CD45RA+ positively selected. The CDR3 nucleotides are TGTGCCAGCAGTGAGTCTAGCGGGCCCGTAGAGACCCAGTACTTC. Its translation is CASSESSGPVETQYF. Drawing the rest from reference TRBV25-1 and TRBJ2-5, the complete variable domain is EADIYQTPRYLVIGTGKKITLECSQTMGHDKMYWYQQDPGMELHLIHYSYGVNSTEKGDLSSESTVSRIRTEHFPLTLESARPSHTSQYLCASSESSGPVETQYFGPGTRLLVL.